The present T cell receptor beta chain was sequenced within a study of blood T cells in healthy people across ages. Then a second PCR, running roughly 6 to 11 cycles, was carried out with a sample-barcoded 5' primer and a J-beta primer mix. Tags on each cDNA molecule came from a template-switch adaptor with 12 random nucleotides. From the 5' RACE reads, TCRdb called clonotypes with MiXCR, one entry per CDR3 protein. The sample lists some 900,000 distinct CDR3 sequences; under 30% were seen once. Study-wide results and caveats: As age increased, TCR beta diversity per million T cells fell in a roughly linear fashion. In long-lived donors, naive CD4+ cell counts and diversity exceeded those of aged donors. Unknown CMV status may confound age-related changes in expanded clones.

With V trimmed by 2 bases and J by 4 bases, 7 bases remained unmatched. The CDR3 contains 16 residues. As concerns this clonotype: Its antigen is as yet unknown.

This sequence was found in a woman at least 80 years old in good health. The sequencing input was blood. The chain combines TRBV12-3 or TRBV12-4 with TRBJ2-3; TRBD2 matches at 9 bases. Written as DNA, the CDR3 is TGTGCCAGCAGTTTAAGGGGCGGGGGGGCCCCAGATACGCAGTATTTT. Translating gives CASSLRGGGAPDTQYF.